This TCR beta chain was found in a study of monozygotic twins with inflammatory bowel disease. Study-level results: Relative clonotype sharing with others was diminished in IBD patients versus healthy twins, particularly with disease activity.

Of note for this clonotype: Its cognate antigen is unknown.

One blood sample of roughly 2.5 ml was taken from each donor. Germline CDR1 ENHRY, CDR2 SYGVKD. The CDR3 extends over 14 amino acids. Generation of cDNA took place in eight separate reactions per sample. TCRdb re-called the 5' RACE reads; every CDR3 protein appears as one record, without DNA. This sample's table reports over 150,000 distinct CDR3 sequences. The V and J genes are TRBV10-3 and TRBJ2-3; absent DNA, TCRdb's TRBD2 call cannot be checked. This receptor was taken from a human donor with ulcerative colitis or Crohn's disease, or a healthy co-twin of an affected twin (not recorded which). The sequencing input was blood. CDR3 residues: CATSGGPGTDTQYF.